Following are 20 T cell receptor beta chains from one sample sequenced in a study of cytomegalovirus exposure and HLA in healthy donors. Some clones are missing from TCRdb's copy, which holds only in-frame ones; the method was immunoSEQ multiplex PCR. The sample has around 190,000 clones, more than 75% seen once. Material for sequencing was PBMCs. These receptors all come from a man aged 30-40 years in good health and CMV-seropositive.

The chain is built from TRBV27 and TRBJ2-1; D is unresolved. Germline V gene data show CDR1 as MNHEY and CDR2 as SMNVEV (reference sequence). This CDR3 is built from 14 residues. The V gene lost 4 bases and the J gene lost 6 bases, with 13 bases spanning the gap. CDR3 sequence: CASSWMASSNEQFF. As DNA, the CDR3 is TGTGCCAGCAGTTGGATGGCTAGTTCCAATGAGCAGTTCTTC.

This chain links TRBV28 with TRBJ1-4; tentative D call: TRBD1 (5 bases). The V gene's germline CDR1 is MDHEN and CDR2 SYDVKM. Trimming shortened V by 5 bases and J by 0 bases, and 10 bases separated the two germline ends. CDR3 length: 15 amino acids. CDR3 amino acids: CASSRRQPTNEKLFF. The CDR3 DNA reads as TGTGCCAGCAGTCGGCGACAGCCAACTAATGAAAAACTGTTTTTT. The full variable domain, with the rest looked up from reference TRBV28 and TRBJ1-4, is DVKVTQSSRYLVKRTGEKVFLECVQDMDHENMFWYRQDPGLGLRLIYFSYDVKMKEKGDIPEGYSVSREKKERFSLILESASTNQTSMYLCASSRRQPTNEKLFFGSGTQLSVL.

The chain employs TRBV6-1 and TRBJ2-7; possibly TRBD1 or TRBD2 for D (6 bases each). The V end lost 4 bases, the J end lost 0 bases, and 19 bases lay between the germline ends. CDR1 and CDR2 (germline): MNHNS, SASEGT. This CDR3 has 17 amino acids. CDR3 in DNA: TGTGCCAGCAGTGGGAGGGGTTCCGGGACATCCTCCTACGAGCAGTACTTC. As protein: CASSGRGSGTSSYEQYF.

This clone was detected a few times. The gene calls are TRBV30 and TRBJ2-7, with D unclear. V lost 1 base and J lost 7, with 5 bases in between. Germline CDR1 and CDR2: GTSNPN and SVGIG (reference sequence). The CDR3 spans 10 residues. The CDR3 is CAWSEREQYF. The CDR3 coding sequence is TGTGCCTGGAGTGAGAGGGAGCAGTACTTC.

V and J are TRBV6-6 and TRBJ2-7; 7 bases align to TRBD2. With 5 bases clipped from V and 10 bases from J, the junction kept 8 bases outside the gene matches. Looked up from germline, CDR1 is MNHNY and CDR2 is SVGAGI (reference sequence). The CDR3 is 12 residues long. The CDR3 DNA is TGTGCCAGCAGTGACGGGACTACCCGACAGTACTTC. Translated: CASSDGTTRQYF.

A single count supports this clone. The V call is TRBV5-5, the J call TRBJ2-7; 10 bases map to TRBD1. V lost 4 bases to trimming and J lost 2 bases; unmatched junction nucleotides: 9. The CDR3 is 16 amino acids. Germline V gives CDR1 SGHKS, CDR2 YYEKEE (reference sequence). DNA of the CDR3: TGTGCCAGCAGCGATCCGGGACAGGGGTTCACCTACGAGCAGTACTTC. The encoded protein is CASSDPGQGFTYEQYF.

The chain has TRBV6-5 and TRBJ2-2; 10 positions match TRBD1. Looked up from germline, CDR1 is MNHEY and CDR2 is SVGAGI. The CDR3 runs to 16 residues. V shed 3 bases, J shed 7 bases, and the junction held 8 bases outside the gene matches. The CDR3 region is CASSYLSGQGGGELFF. For the CDR3, the DNA is TGTGCCAGCAGTTATTTATCAGGACAGGGGGGCGGGGAGCTGTTTTTT.

The chain combines TRBV11-3 with TRBJ2-7; TRBD1 matches at 9 bases. Germline loops: CDR1 SGHNT, CDR2 YENEEA. Trimming took 5 bases from V and 0 from J; bases not matched to a gene: 8. The CDR3 has 16 amino acids. DNA for the CDR3: TGTGCCAGCAGCCGATTACCGGGACAGGGCTCCTACGAGCAGTACTTC. Translation: CASSRLPGQGSYEQYF.

The chain links TRBV7-2 to TRBJ1-1, with 10 nucleotides matching TRBD1. The germline CDR1 and CDR2 sequences are SGHTA and FQGNSA. CDR3 size: 14 residues. Unmatched junction bases numbered 5, after V lost 1 base and J lost 9 bases. The CDR3, as DNA: TGTGCCAGCAGCTTAGGACAGGGGGCGGTAAAAGCTTTCTTT. It translates to CASSLGQGAVKAFF.

This clone was observed a single time. The chain recombines TRBV9 with TRBJ2-3; the D is unclear. The CDR3 totals 13 residues. The V end lost 4 bases, the J end lost 3 bases, and 9 bases lay between the germline ends. CDR1 and CDR2 (germline): SGDLS, YYNGEE. The CDR3 region is CASSPPVTDTQYF. DNA for the CDR3: TGTGCCAGCAGCCCCCCCGTGACAGATACGCAGTATTTT.

V gene TRBV30 combines with J gene TRBJ1-3; D might be TRBD1 (5 bases). Germline V gene lookup returns CDR1 GTSNPN and CDR2 SVGIG (reference sequence). The CDR3 is 14 amino acids. V was clipped by 4 bases and J by 0 bases, with 10 bases between them. The CDR3 DNA sequence: TGTGCCTGGAACACAGGCATCTCTGGAAACACCATATATTTT. Protein: CAWNTGISGNTIYF.

This sequence joins TRBV19 and TRBJ1-5, with D tentatively TRBD1 (5 bases). Germline V gene lookup returns CDR1 LNHDA and CDR2 SQIVND (reference sequence). V dropped 2 bases and J dropped 6 bases, with 17 bases sitting between them. The CDR3 is 16 residues long. CDR3 sequence: CASSIRRAGRSQPQHF. Here the CDR3 DNA reads TGTGCCAGTAGTATAAGGAGGGCAGGGAGGAGTCAGCCCCAGCATTTT.

This chain connects TRBV7-6 to TRBJ2-7; 13 bases align to TRBD2. Germline trimming cut 5 bases from V and 3 bases from J; bases unmatched to any gene: 1. Germline lookup yields CDR1 SGHVS and CDR2 FNYEAQ. The CDR3 is 14 residues long. CDR3 nucleotides: TGTGCCAGCAGCCGACTAGCGGGAGGCTACGAGCAGTACTTC. Amino acids: CASSRLAGGYEQYF.

The chain joins TRBV27 to TRBJ2-7, with D possibly TRBD1 on 6 matching bases. The CDR3 spans 14 residues. The germline gives CDR1 MNHEY, CDR2 SMNVEV (reference sequence). The ends were cut back, 7 bases at V and 3 bases at J, with 16 bases in the middle. CDR3 sequence (DNA): TGTGCCAGCATTCGGTTGGGGGCCGTCTACGAGCAGTACTTC. Protein: CASIRLGAVYEQYF.

This chain connects TRBV7-3 to TRBJ2-7; the D is unclear. Trimming pared 5 bases from V and 7 bases from J, leaving 15 bases between. This CDR3 has 13 amino acids. Germline-derived CDR1 and CDR2 are SGHTA and FQGTGA. CDR3 sequence reads: CASSPDPLAEQYF. The CDR3 bases are TGTGCCAGCAGCCCAGACCCCCTGGCGGAGCAGTACTTC.

This rearrangement joins TRBV9 to TRBJ2-1; 9 nucleotides line up with TRBD2. CDR1 and CDR2 from the germline V gene are SGDLS and YYNGEE. The CDR3 contains 14 residues. The ends lost 0 bases at V and 9 bases at J; junction bases unmatched: 4. For the CDR3, the DNA is TGTGCCAGCAGCGTAGGGACTAGCGCTCCTGAGCAGTTCTTC. Protein: CASSVGTSAPEQFF.

This clone appeared a single time. The rearrangement uses TRBV7-7 and TRBJ2-1, with 12 bases lining up with TRBD2. CDR3 length equals 15 residues. V trimming: 6 bases; J trimming: 6 bases; junction bases outside the gene matches: 6. The V gene's germline CDR1 is SSHAT and CDR2 FNYEAQ (reference sequence). The CDR3 region is CASSLAGGPINEQFF. DNA of the CDR3: TGTGCCAGCAGTCTAGCGGGGGGGCCGATCAATGAGCAGTTCTTC.

This chain uses TRBV7-9 with TRBJ1-5; the D is unclear. The CDR3 runs to 12 residues. Trimming cost V 1 base and J 8 bases, with 6 bases left between them. CDR1 and CDR2 (germline): SEHNR, FQNEAQ (reference sequence). CDR3 sequence: CASSLGGEPQHF. As DNA, the CDR3 is TGTGCCAGCAGCTTAGGGGGTGAGCCCCAGCATTTT.

The CDR3 loop reads CASSRIDPGEQYF. The CDR3, as DNA: TGTGCCAGCAGCCGGATAGACCCGGGCGAGCAGTACTTC. This chain joins TRBV5-6 and TRBJ2-7; no reliable D call. Per the germline V gene, CDR1 is SGHDT and CDR2 is YYEEEE. V was shortened by 4 bases and J by 6 bases, with 14 bases between the two germline ends. This CDR3 comprises 13 residues.

The chain joins TRBV9 to TRBJ2-2; TRBD2 matches 12 bases. The V segment lost 3 bases and the J segment 6 bases; nucleotides outside the gene matches: 6. The germline gives CDR1 SGDLS, CDR2 YYNGEE. The CDR3 totals 16 residues. CDR3 sequence (DNA): TGTGCCAGCAGCGCTCTGACTAGCGGGAGTTCCGGGGAGCTGTTTTTT. Amino acid sequence: CASSALTSGSSGELFF.